This passage covers 19 T cell receptor beta chains from one sample sequenced in a study of CD8+CD57+ T cells in acquired aplastic anemia. TCR beta VDJ combinations and CDR3 sequences were profiled from genomic DNA. TCRdb fed the reads into MiXCR, producing one record per CDR3 protein. The table has around 150,000 distinct CDR3 sequences, 45% to 55% seen once; the top ten hold about 2.6%. Selection for sequencing was limited to patients who had shown CD8+CD57+ cell expansion by flow cytometry. The sample consisted of sorted CD4+, CD8+, or CD8+CD57+ T cells (not recorded which) from PBMCs. Receptor source: a human donor with aplastic anemia.

The sample holds many counts of this clonotype. This chain uses TRBV7-3 with TRBJ2-3, with a tentative D call TRBD1 (5 bases). V was cut by 4 bases and J by 4 bases, with 9 bases left in between. This CDR3 is built from 13 residues. Germline V gene sequence: CDR1 SGHTA, CDR2 FQGTGA. Written as DNA, the CDR3 is TGTGCCAGCAGCTACCAGGGCCCAGATACGCAGTATTTT. As protein: CASSYQGPDTQYF.

In this sample, this clonotype turned up many times. The chain joins TRBV12-3 or TRBV12-4 to TRBJ2-7, with TRBD2 identical over 9 bases. The trim removed 0 bases at V and 4 bases at J, leaving 13 bases unmatched. CDR3 length: 18 amino acids. The CDR3 coding sequence is TGTGCCAGCAGTTTAGCCCGGCAGCTAGCGGGACAGTGGTACGAGCAGTACTTC. Translating it yields CASSLARQLAGQWYEQYF.

The chain links TRBV29-1 to TRBJ1-1, with no clear D. The CDR3 consists of 11 residues. In germline, CDR1 is SQVTM, CDR2 ANQGSEA. With 3 bases removed from V and 4 bases from J, the gap between germline ends came to 6 bases. The CDR3 DNA sequence: TGCAGCGTTGATTCGGCCACTGAAGCTTTCTTT. This gives the protein CSVDSATEAFF.

This clonotype was seen many times. The V gene is TRBV24-1, the J gene TRBJ2-1; TRBD1 aligns across 9 bases. Per germline, CDR1 KGHDR and CDR2 SFDVKD. Trimming cost V 7 bases and J 12 bases; bases outside gene matches: 9. The CDR3 runs to 13 residues. The CDR3 is CATSSGTGKVQFF. The CDR3 DNA reads as TGTGCCACCAGCTCCGGGACAGGGAAGGTGCAGTTCTTC.

This clonotype showed up many times. The J gene is TRBJ2-1, the V gene TRBV6-1, with D perhaps TRBD2 (5 bases). The germline gives CDR1 MNHNS, CDR2 SASEGT. Trimming removed 2 bases from V and 6 bases from J, with 8 bases in between. This CDR3 has 13 residues. CDR3 loop: CASSESGFNEQFF. CDR3 sequence (DNA): TGTGCCAGCAGTGAATCGGGGTTCAATGAGCAGTTCTTC.

The chain joins TRBV9 to TRBJ1-3; D is unresolved. The germline CDR1 and CDR2 sequences are SGDLS and YYNGEE. This CDR3 region has 14 residues. Trimming left V 0 bases short and J 2 bases short, with 6 bases between. In DNA, the CDR3 is TGTGCCAGCAGCGTAGCTGGGGCTGGAAACACCATATATTTT. Its protein product is CASSVAGAGNTIYF.

The chain recombines TRBV7-2 with TRBJ1-2; TRBD1 aligns across 8 bases. Trimming removed 5 bases from V and 5 bases from J; junction bases left unmatched: 10. CDR1 SGHTA and CDR2 FQGNSA come from the germline V gene. CDR3 length: 15 residues. Written as DNA, the CDR3 is TGTGCCAGCAGCGCCCCCGGACAGGGAAGGTATGGCTACACCTTC. Its protein product is CASSAPGQGRYGYTF.

The chain links TRBV7-3 to TRBJ1-2; a possible D gene is TRBD1 (5 bases). This CDR3 has 13 amino acids. The germline V gene encodes CDR1 SGHTA and CDR2 FQGTGA. Trimming pared 5 bases from V and 8 bases from J, leaving 15 bases between. CDR3 DNA: TGTGCCAGCAGCCTCTACCAGGGAGCCGGCTACACCTTC. Translation gives CASSLYQGAGYTF. Variable domain in full (rest from reference TRBV7-3 and TRBJ1-2): GAGVSQTPSNKVTEKGKYVELRCDPISGHTALYWYRQSLGQGPEFLIYFQGTGAADDSGLPNDRFFAVRPEGSVSTLKIQRTERGDSAVYLCASSLYQGAGYTFGSGTRLTVV.

The genes are TRBV20-1 and TRBJ1-2; maybe TRBD1 (6 bases). This CDR3 is 13 amino acids long. Deletions cut 3 bases from V and 3 bases from J, with 11 bases between. Germline values: CDR1 DFQATT, CDR2 SNEGSKA (reference sequence). The CDR3 is CSAREQGDYGYTF. In DNA form, the CDR3 reads TGCAGTGCTAGGGAACAGGGAGACTATGGCTACACCTTC.

The chain combines TRBV20-1 with TRBJ1-2, with TRBD1 as a possible D gene (6 bases). Germline V gene data show CDR1 as DFQATT and CDR2 as SNEGSKA (reference sequence). With 5 bases removed from V and 5 bases from J, the gap between germline ends came to 15 bases. The CDR3 covers 13 residues. The CDR3 loop reads CSALQVGGYGYTF. For the CDR3, the DNA is TGCAGTGCTCTACAGGTAGGGGGGTATGGCTACACCTTC.

The chain recombines TRBV7-9 with TRBJ1-1, with a possible D match to TRBD1 (5 bases). Trimming removed 9 bases at V and 6 bases at J, with 14 bases between. Germline V gives CDR1 SEHNR, CDR2 FQNEAQ (reference sequence). This CDR3 is 12 amino acids long. The CDR3 here is CASSRDFSEAFF. DNA for the CDR3: TGTGCCAGTAGCCGGGACTTTTCTGAAGCTTTCTTT.

This clonotype appeared many times. V gene TRBV6-5 combines with J gene TRBJ2-7, with unresolved D. The CDR3 is 12 amino acids. The germline V gene encodes CDR1 MNHEY and CDR2 SVGAGI. The V and J ends lost 4 bases and 6 bases respectively, with 10 bases between them. DNA for the CDR3: TGTGCCAGCAGTTCTGGGGTAAGCGAGCAGTACTTC. Residues: CASSSGVSEQYF.

In its sample, this clonotype was seen many times. CDR3: CASSSQSGRGTEAFF. CDR3 in DNA: TGTGCCAGCAGCAGCCAATCGGGCCGGGGCACTGAAGCTTTCTTT. This chain uses TRBV11-3 with TRBJ1-1; D uncertain. V shed 5 bases and J shed 4 bases, with 17 bases lying between them. The germline V gene encodes CDR1 SGHNT and CDR2 YENEEA. CDR3 length equals 15 residues.

This clonotype has a count of ten or more. The J gene is TRBJ1-6, the V gene TRBV4-3; D ambiguous. V gave up 0 bases and J gave up 3 bases, with 15 bases separating them. Germline CDR1 LGHNA, CDR2 YSLEER. The CDR3 is made up of 18 amino acids. The CDR3 DNA is TGCGCCAGCAGCCAAGATTGGGCACCCCTAGGCTATAATTCACCCCTCCACTTT. Its translation: CASSQDWAPLGYNSPLHF.

The chain recombines TRBV7-7 with TRBJ2-3, with 7 bases aligning to TRBD1. Germline CDR1 is SSHAT and CDR2 is FNYEAQ (reference sequence). V gave up 5 bases and J gave up 2 bases; unmatched junction bases: 7. The length of the CDR3 is 15 residues. As DNA, the CDR3 is TGTGCCAGCAGCACCCGGGACAGATACACAGATACGCAGTATTTT. The encoded protein is CASSTRDRYTDTQYF.

V is TRBV4-2 and J is TRBJ2-3, with 16 nucleotides matching TRBD2. This CDR3 contains 19 residues. Germline CDR1 reads LGHNA; CDR2 reads YNFKEQ. With V trimmed by 4 bases and J by 3 bases, 10 bases remained unmatched. The CDR3 region is CASSRNHPGLAGGTDTQYF. The CDR3, as DNA: TGTGCCAGCAGCCGAAATCACCCGGGACTAGCGGGAGGGACAGATACGCAGTATTTT.

V is TRBV7-9 and J is TRBJ1-4; 7 bases are a match to TRBD1. Looked up from germline, CDR1 is SEHNR and CDR2 is FQNEAQ (reference sequence). The CDR3 runs to 14 residues. V lost 3 bases to trimming and J lost 6 bases; unmatched junction nucleotides: 4. The CDR3 nucleotides read TGTGCCAGCAGCTTCGGGCAGGGGGATGAAAAACTGTTTTTT. Its translation is CASSFGQGDEKLFF.

The CDR3 bases are TGCAGCGTAGATCCGTTTACTAACTATGGCTACACCTTC. Protein product: CSVDPFTNYGYTF. The chain is built from TRBV29-1 and TRBJ1-2; D is unclear. The length of the CDR3 is 13 residues. V was clipped by 6 bases and J by 0 bases, with 11 bases between them. Per germline, CDR1 SQVTM and CDR2 ANQGSEA.

The chain employs TRBV7-2 and TRBJ2-5; D tentatively fits TRBD1 or TRBD2 (6 bases each). This CDR3 contains 15 residues. Germline V CDR1 and CDR2: SGHTA, FQGNSA. V lost 4 bases and J 11 bases, leaving 23 bases between the germline ends. The CDR3 reads CASSSLRTAPGEQYF. The CDR3 coding sequence is TGTGCCAGCAGCTCCCTCCGGACAGCCCCGGGGGAGCAGTACTTC.